This T cell receptor (beta chain) comes out of a study of blood T cell repertoires in COVID-19. Across the study: The United States, Italy and Spain provided the acute and convalescent COVID-19 samples.

The CDR3 is made up of 16 amino acids. While infection was still active, Seattle patients were enrolled and then followed longitudinally. As processed by the authors: From reference gene primer amplification, estimates of nucleated cell counts were derived. Data came from immunoSEQ multiplex PCR; TCRdb stores just in-frame clones and leaves some out. The V and J calls and the clone size are those of that table, but D and trimming were determined from the DNA. This table has 100,000 to 150,000 clones, roughly nine tenths appearing once. The chain employs TRBV21-1 and TRBJ1-2. TRBV21-1 is tagged as a pseudogene. Sequenced sample: peripheral blood. The origin of this receptor is a woman in her sixties or seventies with COVID-19, enrolled during active disease. The CDR3 DNA reads as TGTGCCAGCAGCAAAGCCCGCGGGGGGGTCGACTATGGCTACACCTTC. This encodes CASSKARGGVDYGYTF.